The rows below give T cell receptor beta chains drawn from one sample of a study of human versus mouse CDR3 diversity and MHC coevolution. Profiling relied on immunoSEQ multiplex PCR, and the TCRdb table lists in-frame clones only, not all of them. Of about 73,000 clones listed, roughly 90% are singletons. Sequenced material: naive CD4+ T cells from blood. Every receptor here comes from a person aged 30-69 years in good health. CDR3s include the opening cysteine and the closing phenylalanine or tryptophan. Fields, in order: V gene, J gene, D gene, clone size, CDR3 DNA, CDR3 protein. The D gene is left open where the match is weak. The listing skips clone size in some rows; elsewhere it reads once, few, many or a size class.

TRBV5-1,TRBJ1-4,TRBD1,-,TGCGCCAGCAGCTTGAGGGGACAGGGGGAAGAAAAACTGTTTTTT,CASSLRGQGEEKLFF
TRBV5-1,TRBJ1-1,-,once,TGCGCCAGCAGTTCTCGACAGTACACTGAAGCTTTCTTT,CASSSRQYTEAFF
TRBV2,TRBJ1-6,TRBD1,-,TGTGCCAGCAGTGGGACAGGCACTATGAATTCACCCCTCCACTTT,CASSGTGTMNSPLHF
TRBV5-4,TRBJ2-5,-,-,TGTGCCAGCAGCGGGCGACAGGTACAAGAGACCCAGTACTTC,CASSGRQVQETQYF
TRBV4-1,TRBJ1-6,-,-,TGCGCCAGCAGCCAAGACCATAGGACAGTCTTCAGCTCCTATAATTCACCCCTCCACTTT,CASSQDHRTVFSSYNSPLHF
TRBV6-1,TRBJ2-3,TRBD1,-,TGTGCCAGCAGTGCCCGGGACAGGGTTTCGGATACGCAGTATTTT,CASSARDRVSDTQYF
TRBV6-6,TRBJ2-3,TRBD1,-,TGTGCCAGCACCGAGGGGGCGAAGGATACGCAGTATTTT,CASTEGAKDTQYF
TRBV18,TRBJ1-5,TRBD1,-,TGTGCCAGCTCACCACCCGGCAGGGGGCCGTTTCAGCCCCAGCATTTT,CASSPPGRGPFQPQHF
TRBV5-1,TRBJ1-2,TRBD1,-,TGCGCCAGCAGCTTAAACCGGGACAGGGTTATGAGTCATGGCTACACCTTC,CASSLNRDRVMSHGYTF
TRBV9,TRBJ2-5,TRBD2,-,TGTGCCAGCAGCCCGAGAGCGGGATCCGGAGAGACCCAGTACTTC,CASSPRAGSGETQYF
TRBV7-6,TRBJ2-1,TRBD2,once,TGTGCCAGCAGCTTAGGACCGGGACTAGCGGGATGGGAGCAGTTCTTC,CASSLGPGLAGWEQFF
TRBV14,TRBJ1-3,-,-,TGTGCCAGCAGACTAGGGATCTCTGGAAACACCATATATTTT,CASRLGISGNTIYF
TRBV15,TRBJ2-3,TRBD1,-,TGTGCCACCAGCAGACTGGGACAGGGGACAGATACGCAGTATTTT,CATSRLGQGTDTQYF
TRBV4-2,TRBJ2-1,-,-,TGTGCCAGCAGCCGGATGGCGGGGTCCTCCTACAATGAGCAGTTCTTC,CASSRMAGSSYNEQFF
TRBV6-5,TRBJ1-4,-,once,TGTGCCAGCAGGGAGGGGACTAATGAAAAACTGTTTTTT,CASREGTNEKLFF
TRBV7-9,TRBJ2-3,-,-,TGTGCCAGCAGCTTAGGGTATGAGACGCAGTATTTT,CASSLGYETQYF
TRBV19,TRBJ2-7,-,-,TGTGCCAGTAGCCTACGCGAGGCTACCTACGAGCAGTACTTC,CASSLREATYEQYF
TRBV5-1,TRBJ1-1,-,-,TGCGCCAGCAGCTTTTCAGGGAACACTGAAGCTTTCTTT,CASSFSGNTEAFF
TRBV30,TRBJ1-4,-,-,TGTGCCTGGAGTGTGGGAGGGGCCGGGGAAAAACTGTTTTTT,CAWSVGGAGEKLFF
TRBV4-1,TRBJ1-2,TRBD1,-,TGCGCCAGCAGCCAAGAAGGCCGGGGACAGATTTATGGCTACACCTTC,CASSQEGRGQIYGYTF
TRBV19,TRBJ2-5,TRBD1,few,TGTGCCAGTAGTATCGGGACAGCCCAAGAGACCCAGTACTTC,CASSIGTAQETQYF
TRBV9,TRBJ2-1,TRBD2,-,TGTGCCAGCAGCGTAGGAGCGGGACTGGTGTACAATGAGCAGTTCTTC,CASSVGAGLVYNEQFF
TRBV5-4,TRBJ2-3,-,once,TGTGCCAGCAGTGGGAGCACCATTAGCACAGATACGCAGTATTTT,CASSGSTISTDTQYF
TRBV10-3,TRBJ1-3,-,-,TGTGCCATCAGCGGGGTGGAGGCCATCTCTGGAAACACCATATATTTT,CAISGVEAISGNTIYF
TRBV11-2,TRBJ1-1,TRBD1,-,TGTGCCAGCAGCCACCGTCGGACAGGACTAAACACTGAAGCTTTCTTT,CASSHRRTGLNTEAFF
TRBV5-1,TRBJ1-6,-,-,TGCGCCAGCAGCTCAGGCTCAGACTATAATTCACCCCTCCACTTT,CASSSGSDYNSPLHF
TRBV28,TRBJ2-7,-,-,TGTGCCAGCCACGGTTCGGGGGGCTCTTTGTACGAGCAGTACTTC,CASHGSGGSLYEQYF
TRBV6-1,TRBJ2-3,-,-,TGTGCCAGCAGTCCGACGACAGGAAACACAGATACGCAGTATTTT,CASSPTTGNTDTQYF
TRBV6-1,TRBJ2-7,TRBD2,-,TGTGCCAGCAGTGACCCGGGAGGTTCCTACGAGCAGTACTTC,CASSDPGGSYEQYF
TRBV19,TRBJ2-1,-,-,TGTGCCAGTAGCCAGGGGGCGCGGGGCGGGAGTCCGAGGAAGTTCTTC,CASSQGARGGSPRKFF
TRBV20-1,TRBJ2-3,-,-,TGCAGTGCTAGTCTCCTAGATACGCAGTATTTT,CSASLLDTQYF
TRBV28,TRBJ1-5,-,-,TGTGCCAGCAGTTTCGACTTGTCTAGCAATCAGCCCCAGCATTTT,CASSFDLSSNQPQHF
TRBV9,TRBJ2-2,-,once,TGTGCCAGCAGCGTGCGGGGAACCGGGGAGCTGTTTTTT,CASSVRGTGELFF
TRBV18,TRBJ1-1,-,-,TGTGCCAGCTCAGAAACGGACGGGGACACTGAAGCTTTCTTT,CASSETDGDTEAFF